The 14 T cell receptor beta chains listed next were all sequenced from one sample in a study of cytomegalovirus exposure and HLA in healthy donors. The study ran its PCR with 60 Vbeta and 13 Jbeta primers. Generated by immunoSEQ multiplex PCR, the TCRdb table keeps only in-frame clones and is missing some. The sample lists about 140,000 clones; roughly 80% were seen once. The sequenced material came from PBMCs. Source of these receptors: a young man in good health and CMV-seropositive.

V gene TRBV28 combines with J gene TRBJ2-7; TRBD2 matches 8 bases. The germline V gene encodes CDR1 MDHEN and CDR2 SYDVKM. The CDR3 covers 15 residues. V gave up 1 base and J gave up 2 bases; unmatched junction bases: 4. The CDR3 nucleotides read TGTGCCAGCAGTTTATTTCCGGGAGGGCCCTACGAGCAGTACTTC. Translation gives CASSLFPGGPYEQYF.

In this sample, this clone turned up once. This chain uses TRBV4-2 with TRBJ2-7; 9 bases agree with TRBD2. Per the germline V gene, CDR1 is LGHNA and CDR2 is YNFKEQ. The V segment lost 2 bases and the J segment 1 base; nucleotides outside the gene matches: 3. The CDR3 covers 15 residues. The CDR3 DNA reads TGTGCCAGCAGCCAATCTCTAGCGGGATCCTACGAGCAGTACTTC. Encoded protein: CASSQSLAGSYEQYF.

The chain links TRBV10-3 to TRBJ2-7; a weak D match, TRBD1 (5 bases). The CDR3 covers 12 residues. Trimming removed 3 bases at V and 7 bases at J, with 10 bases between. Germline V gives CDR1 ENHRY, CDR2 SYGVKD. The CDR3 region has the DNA TGTGCCATCAGTGAAGACAGTTGTGAGCAGTACTTC. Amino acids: CAISEDSCEQYF.

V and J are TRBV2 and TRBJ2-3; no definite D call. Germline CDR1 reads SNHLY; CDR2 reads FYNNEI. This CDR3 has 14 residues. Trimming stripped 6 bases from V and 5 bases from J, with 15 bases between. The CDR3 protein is CASSQTTSGDTQYF. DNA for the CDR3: TGTGCCAGCAGCCAGACCACCTCGGGAGATACGCAGTATTTT.

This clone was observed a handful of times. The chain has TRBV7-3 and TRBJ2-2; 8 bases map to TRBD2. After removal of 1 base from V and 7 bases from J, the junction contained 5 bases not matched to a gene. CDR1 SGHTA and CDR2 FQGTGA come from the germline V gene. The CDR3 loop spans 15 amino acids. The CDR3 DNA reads TGTGCCAGCAGCTTAAACGGGGGGGCGGACGGGGAGCTGTTTTTT. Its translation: CASSLNGGADGELFF. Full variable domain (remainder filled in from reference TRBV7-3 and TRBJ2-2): GAGVSQTPSNKVTEKGKYVELRCDPISGHTALYWYRQSLGQGPEFLIYFQGTGAADDSGLPNDRFFAVRPEGSVSTLKIQRTERGDSAVYLCASSLNGGADGELFFGEGSRLTVL.

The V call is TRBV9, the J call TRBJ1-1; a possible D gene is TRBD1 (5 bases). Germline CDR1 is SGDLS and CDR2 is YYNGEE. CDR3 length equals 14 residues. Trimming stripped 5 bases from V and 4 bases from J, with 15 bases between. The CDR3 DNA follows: TGTGCCAGCAGTAACGACCTCAGGGCCACTGAAGCTTTCTTT. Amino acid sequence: CASSNDLRATEAFF.

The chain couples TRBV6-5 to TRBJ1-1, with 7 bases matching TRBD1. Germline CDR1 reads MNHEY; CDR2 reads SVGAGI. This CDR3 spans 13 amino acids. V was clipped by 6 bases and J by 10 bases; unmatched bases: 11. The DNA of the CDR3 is TGTGCCAGCAGCTCCGGGACAGCCGTGGGAGCTTTCTTT. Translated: CASSSGTAVGAFF.

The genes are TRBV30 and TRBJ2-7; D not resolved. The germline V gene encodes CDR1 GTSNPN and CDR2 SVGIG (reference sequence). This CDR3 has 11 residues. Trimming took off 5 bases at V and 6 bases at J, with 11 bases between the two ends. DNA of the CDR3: TGTGCCTGGCGGTCGGGTCGCGAGCAGTACTTC. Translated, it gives CAWRSGREQYF.

The CDR3 coding sequence is TGTGCCAGCAGTACTACTTTGAATGAGCAGTTCTTC. Translated, it gives CASSTTLNEQFF. J is TRBJ2-1 and V is TRBV2, with D unclear. This CDR3 spans 12 amino acids. The V end lost 5 bases, the J end lost 7 bases, and 9 bases lay between the germline ends. Germline-derived CDR1 and CDR2 are SNHLY and FYNNEI.

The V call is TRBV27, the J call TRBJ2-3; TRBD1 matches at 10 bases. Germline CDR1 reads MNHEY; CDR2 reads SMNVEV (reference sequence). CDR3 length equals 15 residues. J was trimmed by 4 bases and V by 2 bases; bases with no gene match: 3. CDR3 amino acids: CASSLDRGHADTQYF. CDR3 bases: TGTGCCAGCAGTTTAGACAGGGGGCATGCAGATACGCAGTATTTT.

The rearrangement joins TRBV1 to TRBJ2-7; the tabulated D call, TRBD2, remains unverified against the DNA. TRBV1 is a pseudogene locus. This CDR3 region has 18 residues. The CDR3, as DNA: TGCACCAGCAGCCAAGATAGTTTTTTCAAGGACTTCAACTACGAGCAGTACTTC. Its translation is CTSSQDSFFKDFNYEQYF.

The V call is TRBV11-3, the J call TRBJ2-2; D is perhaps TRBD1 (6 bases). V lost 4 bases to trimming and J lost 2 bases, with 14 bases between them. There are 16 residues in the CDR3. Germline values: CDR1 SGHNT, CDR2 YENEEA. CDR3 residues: CASSSSGTHNTGELFF. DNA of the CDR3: TGTGCCAGCAGCTCTTCCGGGACACATAACACCGGGGAGCTGTTTTTT.

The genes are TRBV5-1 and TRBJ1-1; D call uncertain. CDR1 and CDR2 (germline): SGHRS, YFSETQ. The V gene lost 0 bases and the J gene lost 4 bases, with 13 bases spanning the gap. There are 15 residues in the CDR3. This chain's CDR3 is CASSLVAGQRTEAFF. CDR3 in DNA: TGCGCCAGCAGCTTGGTGGCGGGCCAGCGCACTGAAGCTTTCTTT.

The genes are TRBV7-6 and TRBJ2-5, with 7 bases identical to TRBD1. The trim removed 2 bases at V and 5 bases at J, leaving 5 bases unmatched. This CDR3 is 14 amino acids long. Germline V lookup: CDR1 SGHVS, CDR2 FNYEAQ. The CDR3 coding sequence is TGTGCCAGCAGCTTAACAGGGGCGGTGGAGACCCAGTACTTC. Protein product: CASSLTGAVETQYF.